This T cell receptor beta chain was identified during a study of blood T cells in healthy people across ages. The overall study: T cells yielded about one barcoded beta molecule per two cells through template switching. Study-wide findings and caveats: Age brought a roughly linear fall in TCR beta diversity measured per million T cells. The authors considered diversity estimates from one million T cells to be underestimates.

The germline gives CDR1 LGHNA, CDR2 YNFKEQ. This CDR3 comprises 16 residues. The junction had 9 bases not matched to a gene; V was cut back by 5 bases and J by 3 bases. In its sample, this clonotype was seen a few times. The antigen is not known. A second roughly 6 to 11 cycle PCR used barcoded and J-beta primers. TCRdb analysed the 5' RACE reads with MiXCR anew, one entry per CDR3 protein. The sample yields about 1,800,000 distinct CDR3 sequences, 28% seen once. The rearrangement joins TRBV4-2 to TRBJ2-3; 9 bases are shared with TRBD2. Sequencing was carried out using blood. The TCR was taken from a woman aged 25 to 39 in good health. CDR3 coding DNA: TGTGCCAGCAGCTCGAGACTAGCGGTAGGAACAGATACGCAGTATTTT. This translates into CASSSRLAVGTDTQYF.